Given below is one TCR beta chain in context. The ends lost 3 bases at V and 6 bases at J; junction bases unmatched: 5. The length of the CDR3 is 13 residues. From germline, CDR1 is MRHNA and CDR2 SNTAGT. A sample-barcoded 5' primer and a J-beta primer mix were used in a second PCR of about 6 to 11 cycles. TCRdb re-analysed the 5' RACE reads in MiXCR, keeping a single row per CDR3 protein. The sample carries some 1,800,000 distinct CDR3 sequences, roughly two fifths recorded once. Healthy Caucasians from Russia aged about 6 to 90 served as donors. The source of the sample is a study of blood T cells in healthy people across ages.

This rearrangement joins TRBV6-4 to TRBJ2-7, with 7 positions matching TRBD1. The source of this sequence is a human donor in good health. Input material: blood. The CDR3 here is CASSEVAGGEQYF. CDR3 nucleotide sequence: TGTGCCAGCAGTGAAGTTGCAGGGGGCGAGCAGTACTTC.